These T cell receptor beta chains were read from a single sample in a study of blood T cell repertoires in COVID-19. TCRdb keeps only in-frame clones here, not all; method: immunoSEQ multiplex PCR. Of some 330,000 clones listed, roughly 80% are singletons. Sample: PBMCs or T cells enriched from blood (not recorded which). These receptors were obtained from a woman in her forties or fifties who had recovered from COVID-19. Both conserved end residues are trimmed from each CDR3. A D gene is named only where the DNA matches it firmly.

TRBV7-3	NA	13	TRBJ2-2	ASSPSGAAAGELF
TRBV6-5	NA	11	TRBJ2-7	ASSSTASYEQY
TRBV30	TRBD1	11	TRBJ1-1	AWNPDRGVMAF
TRBV19	NA	13	TRBJ1-6	ASTGGEDVGSPLH
TRBV18	NA	14	TRBJ1-3	ASSPIMTVAGNTIY
TRBV19	NA	14	TRBJ2-7	ASSKRSTANFYEQY
TRBV6-2/TRBV6-3	NA	12	TRBJ2-7	ASSYPGLPHEQY
TRBV5-4	NA	12	TRBJ1-2	ASSPAEGNYGYT
TRBV5-6	TRBD1	10	TRBJ1-5	ASETGDQPQH
TRBV2	TRBD1	15	TRBJ2-3	ASSKDTWDRSTDTQY
TRBV30	TRBD1	14	TRBJ1-2	AWSTGTGGFYYGYT
TRBV7-3	TRBD1	15	TRBJ2-1	ASSLTLQGAAYNEQF
TRBV7-2	TRBD1	12	TRBJ1-5	ASSLTGGWQPQH
TRBV7-3	NA	12	TRBJ1-1	AIQADPKNTEAF
TRBV5-1	TRBD1	13	TRBJ2-3	ASSFWTGDTDTQY
TRBV9	TRBD1	14	TRBJ1-2	ASSTPGQGTNYGYT
TRBV5-6	NA	12	TRBJ1-1	ASSLGTKNTEAF
TRBV19	NA	13	TRBJ1-2	ASSTGTGGNYGYT
TRBV7-6	TRBD2	15	TRBJ2-7	ASSLKPGGTSGVEQY
TRBV5-1	NA	14	TRBJ1-6	ASSLGVSSYNSPLH
TRBV6-1	TRBD2	16	TRBJ2-2	ASSEISSGGRNTGELF
TRBV19	NA	14	TRBJ2-6	ASSSRVTGGANVLT
TRBV6-2/TRBV6-3	TRBD1	12	TRBJ1-2	ASSYGTGLYGYT
TRBV30	NA	13	TRBJ1-3	AWSEGLLSGNTIY
TRBV12-3/TRBV12-4	NA	11	TRBJ1-2	ASSLWGDDGYT
TRBV10-3	NA	13	TRBJ2-7	AIKDPARGSYEQY
TRBV28	TRBD2	12	TRBJ2-1	ASGKRGAYNEQF
TRBV24-1	NA	9	TRBJ2-7	ATSEGREQY
TRBV6-5	NA	10	TRBJ1-5	ASRSGNQPQH
TRBV5-1	TRBD1	13	TRBJ2-3	ASSLDRGFADTQY
TRBV30	NA	14	TRBJ1-1	AWNYGGKGMRTEAF
TRBV14	NA	12	TRBJ1-6	ASSQQTVNSPLH
TRBV29-1	TRBD1	9	TRBJ2-1	SVDGTGRLF
TRBV19	NA	14	TRBJ2-2	ATRHPVKGPARELF
TRBV7-2	TRBD1	11	TRBJ1-2	ASSPGGQGDYT
TRBV28	NA	13	TRBJ1-5	ASSLPGISNQPQH
TRBV7-2	NA	13	TRBJ2-7	ASSLNGRWLYEQY
TRBV3-1/TRBV3-2	TRBD1	14	TRBJ1-2	ASTQKGGQGTDGYT
TRBV7-8	TRBD2	14	TRBJ2-3	ASNRSPGLGTDTQY
TRBV7-9	NA	11	TRBJ2-7	ASSWGEIYEQY
TRBV7-9	TRBD2	15	TRBJ2-7	ASSGSGRAGKLYEQY
TRBV25-1	NA	14	TRBJ1-1	ASSPRGGYENSEAF
TRBV5-6	NA	9	TRBJ1-1	ASSLGQTAF
TRBV7-2	NA	12	TRBJ2-7	ASSPWTGSYEQY
TRBV3-1/TRBV3-2	TRBD1	13	TRBJ1-2	ASSQRRTGEGGYT
TRBV5-1	NA	11	TRBJ1-1	ASSLGSGAEAF
TRBV18	NA	13	TRBJ1-1	ASSPQTELNTEAF
TRBV10-3	TRBD1	13	TRBJ1-1	AISPQGAGSTEAF
TRBV5-5	TRBD2	13	TRBJ2-2	ASSLSGGNTGELF
TRBV5-1	NA	13	TRBJ2-5	ASSLAGGTHQTQY
TRBV7-9	TRBD1	14	TRBJ1-1	ASSLDRGIGNTEAF
TRBV15	NA	20	TRBJ1-6	ATSRGREEGRTSNIFNSPLH
TRBV7-6	NA	12	TRBJ2-5	ASSSLAGAETQY
TRBV6-2/TRBV6-3	NA	15	TRBJ1-2	ASSYPRLGQPNYGYT
TRBV7-2	TRBD2	14	TRBJ2-5	ASSLSSGGAKETQY
TRBV7-3	NA	13	TRBJ2-5	ASSPVGQTGETQY
TRBV6-5	TRBD2	13	TRBJ2-3	ASSFSGNPSDTQY
TRBV6-5	NA	13	TRBJ1-1	ASRGPGLMNTEAF
TRBV7-8	TRBD1	20	TRBJ1-1	ASSLVRFDRVSPTRSNTEAF
TRBV2	NA	14	TRBJ2-1	ASSELTALTYNEQF